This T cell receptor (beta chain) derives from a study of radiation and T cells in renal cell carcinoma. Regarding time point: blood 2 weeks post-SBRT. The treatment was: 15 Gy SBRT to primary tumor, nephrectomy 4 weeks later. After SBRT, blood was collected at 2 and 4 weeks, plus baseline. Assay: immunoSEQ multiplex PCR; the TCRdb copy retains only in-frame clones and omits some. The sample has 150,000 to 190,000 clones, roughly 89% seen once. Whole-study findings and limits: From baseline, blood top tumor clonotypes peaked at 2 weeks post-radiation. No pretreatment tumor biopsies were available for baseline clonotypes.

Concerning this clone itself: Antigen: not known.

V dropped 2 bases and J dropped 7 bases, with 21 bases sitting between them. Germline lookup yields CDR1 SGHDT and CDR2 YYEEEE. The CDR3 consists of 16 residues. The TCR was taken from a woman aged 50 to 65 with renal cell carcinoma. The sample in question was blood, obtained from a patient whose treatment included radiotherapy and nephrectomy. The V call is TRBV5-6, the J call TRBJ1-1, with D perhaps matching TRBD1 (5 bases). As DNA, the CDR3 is TGTGCCAGCAGCTTCAGGGCCAATAAGATCAGTATTGAAGCTTTCTTT. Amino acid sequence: CASSFRANKISIEAFF.